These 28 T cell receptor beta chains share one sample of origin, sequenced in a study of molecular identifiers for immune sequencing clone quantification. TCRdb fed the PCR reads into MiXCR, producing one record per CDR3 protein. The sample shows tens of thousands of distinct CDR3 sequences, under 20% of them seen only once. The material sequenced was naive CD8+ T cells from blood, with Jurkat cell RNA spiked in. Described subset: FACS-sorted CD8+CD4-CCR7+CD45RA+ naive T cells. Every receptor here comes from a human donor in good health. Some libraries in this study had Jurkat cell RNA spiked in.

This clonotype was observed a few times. CDR3 amino acids: CASSPGTVKRETQYF. The CDR3 DNA reads TGTGCCAGCAGTCCCGGGACCGTAAAAAGGGAGACCCAGTACTTC. V gene TRBV28 combines with J gene TRBJ2-5, with D perhaps assigned TRBD1 or TRBD2 (5 bases each). The germline V gene has CDR1 MDHEN and CDR2 SYDVKM. The CDR3 consists of 15 residues. V lost 5 bases, J lost 5 bases, and 18 bases lay in between.

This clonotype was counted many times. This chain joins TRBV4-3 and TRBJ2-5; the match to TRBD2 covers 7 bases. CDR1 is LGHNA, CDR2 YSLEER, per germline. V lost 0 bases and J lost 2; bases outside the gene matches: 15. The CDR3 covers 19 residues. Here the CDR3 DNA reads TGCGCCAGCAGCCAAGACCCACTCTCCTTCCTGGGGGGGCAAGAGACCCAGTACTTC. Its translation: CASSQDPLSFLGGQETQYF.

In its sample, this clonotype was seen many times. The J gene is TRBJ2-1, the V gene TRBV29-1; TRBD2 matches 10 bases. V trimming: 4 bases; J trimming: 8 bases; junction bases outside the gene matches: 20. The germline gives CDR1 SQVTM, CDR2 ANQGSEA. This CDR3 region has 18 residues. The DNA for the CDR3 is TGCAGCGTTGCCCGATACACTCTAGCGGGGGCCTCTACGGATGAGCAGTTCTTC. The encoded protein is CSVARYTLAGASTDEQFF.

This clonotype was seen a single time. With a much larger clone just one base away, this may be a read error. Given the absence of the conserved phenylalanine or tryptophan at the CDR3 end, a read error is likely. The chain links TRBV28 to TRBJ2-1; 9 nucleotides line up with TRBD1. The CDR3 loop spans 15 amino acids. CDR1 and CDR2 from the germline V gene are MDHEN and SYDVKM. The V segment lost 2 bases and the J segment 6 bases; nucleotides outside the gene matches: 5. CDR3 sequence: CASSLAPTGGNEQFL. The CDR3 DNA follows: TGTGCCAGCAGTTTAGCCCCGACAGGGGGCAATGAGCAGTTCCTC.

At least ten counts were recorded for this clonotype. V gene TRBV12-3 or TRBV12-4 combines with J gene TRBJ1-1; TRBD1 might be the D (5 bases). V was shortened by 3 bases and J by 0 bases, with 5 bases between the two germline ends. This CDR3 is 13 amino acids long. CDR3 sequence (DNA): TGTGCCAGCAGTTTCAGGGTGAACACTGAAGCTTTCTTT. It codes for CASSFRVNTEAFF.

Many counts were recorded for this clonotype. In nucleotides, the CDR3 is TGTGCCAGCAGCCCTCTAAGAGGGGGCGGCACCGGGGAGCTGTTTTTT. Encoded protein: CASSPLRGGGTGELFF. The chain couples TRBV7-9 to TRBJ2-2; TRBD1 matches 7 bases. The CDR3 covers 16 residues. With V trimmed by 5 bases and J by 4 bases, 10 bases remained unmatched. Germline CDR1 and CDR2: SEHNR and FQNEAQ (reference sequence).

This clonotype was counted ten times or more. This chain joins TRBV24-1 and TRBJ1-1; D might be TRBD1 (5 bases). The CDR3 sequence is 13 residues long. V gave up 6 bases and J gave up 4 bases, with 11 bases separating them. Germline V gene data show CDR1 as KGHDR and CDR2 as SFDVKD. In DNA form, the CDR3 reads TGTGCCACCAGTACACGGGGGAGCACTGAAGCTTTCTTT. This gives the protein CATSTRGSTEAFF.

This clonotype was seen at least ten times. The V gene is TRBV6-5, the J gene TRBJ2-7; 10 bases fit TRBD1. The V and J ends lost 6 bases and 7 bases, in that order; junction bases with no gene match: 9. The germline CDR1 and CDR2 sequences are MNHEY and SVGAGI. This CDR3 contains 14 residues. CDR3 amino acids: CASRNRDRGWEQYF. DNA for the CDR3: TGTGCCAGCAGAAACCGGGACAGGGGCTGGGAGCAGTACTTC.

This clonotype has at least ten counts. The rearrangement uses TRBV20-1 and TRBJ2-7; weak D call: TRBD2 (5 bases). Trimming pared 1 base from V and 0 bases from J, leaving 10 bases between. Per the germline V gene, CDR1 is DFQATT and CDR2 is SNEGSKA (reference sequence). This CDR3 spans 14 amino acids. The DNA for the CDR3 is TGCAGTGCTAGAGGACTATTCAGCTCCTACGAGCAGTACTTC. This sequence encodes CSARGLFSSYEQYF.

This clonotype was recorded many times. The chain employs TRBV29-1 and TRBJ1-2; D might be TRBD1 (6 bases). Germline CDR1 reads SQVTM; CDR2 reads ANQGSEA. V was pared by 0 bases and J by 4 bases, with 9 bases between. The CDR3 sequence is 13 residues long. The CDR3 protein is CSVEDWTAYGYTF. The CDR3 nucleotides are TGCAGCGTTGAAGACTGGACAGCCTATGGCTACACCTTC.

CDR3 protein: CASSPGTGATGELFF. In nucleotides, the CDR3 is TGTGCCAGCAGCCCCGGGACAGGGGCGACCGGGGAGCTGTTTTTT. The chain combines TRBV11-1 with TRBJ2-2; 10 nucleotides agree with TRBD1. Trimming took 5 bases from V and 5 from J; bases not matched to a gene: 5. CDR3 length: 15 residues. Germline loops: CDR1 SGHAT, CDR2 FQDESV (reference sequence).

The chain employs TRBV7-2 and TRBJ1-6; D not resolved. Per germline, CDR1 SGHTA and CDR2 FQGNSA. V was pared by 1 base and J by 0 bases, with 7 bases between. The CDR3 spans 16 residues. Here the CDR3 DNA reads TGTGCCAGCAGCTTAGACCGTAGCTCCTATAATTCACCCCTCCACTTT. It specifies CASSLDRSSYNSPLHF.

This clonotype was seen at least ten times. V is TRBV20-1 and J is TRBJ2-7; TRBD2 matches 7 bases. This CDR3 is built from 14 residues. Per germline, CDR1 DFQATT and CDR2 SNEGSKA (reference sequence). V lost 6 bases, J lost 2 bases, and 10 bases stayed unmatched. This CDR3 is CSARTSDKPYEQYF. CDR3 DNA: TGCAGTGCCCGAACTAGCGATAAACCCTACGAGCAGTACTTC.

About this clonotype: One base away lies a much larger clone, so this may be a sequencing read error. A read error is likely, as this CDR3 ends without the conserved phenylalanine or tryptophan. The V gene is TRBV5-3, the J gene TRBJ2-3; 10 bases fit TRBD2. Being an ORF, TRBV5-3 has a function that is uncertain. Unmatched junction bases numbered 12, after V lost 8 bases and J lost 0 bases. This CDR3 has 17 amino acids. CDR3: CASSGLAEGTSTDTQYV. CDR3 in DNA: TGTGCCAGCAGTGGACTAGCGGAGGGCACTAGCACAGATACGCAGTATGTT.

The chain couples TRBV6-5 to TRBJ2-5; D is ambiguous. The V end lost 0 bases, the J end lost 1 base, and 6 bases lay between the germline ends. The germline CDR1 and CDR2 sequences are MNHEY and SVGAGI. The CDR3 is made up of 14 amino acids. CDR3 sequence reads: CASSYSTFQETQYF. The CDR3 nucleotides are TGTGCCAGCAGTTACTCGACCTTCCAAGAGACCCAGTACTTC.

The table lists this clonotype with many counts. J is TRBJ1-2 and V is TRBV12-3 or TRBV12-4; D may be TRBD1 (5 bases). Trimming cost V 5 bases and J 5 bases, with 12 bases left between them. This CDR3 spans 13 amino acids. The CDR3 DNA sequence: TGTGCCAGCAGTCCCAGGGCCCGTTATGGCTACACCTTC. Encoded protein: CASSPRARYGYTF.

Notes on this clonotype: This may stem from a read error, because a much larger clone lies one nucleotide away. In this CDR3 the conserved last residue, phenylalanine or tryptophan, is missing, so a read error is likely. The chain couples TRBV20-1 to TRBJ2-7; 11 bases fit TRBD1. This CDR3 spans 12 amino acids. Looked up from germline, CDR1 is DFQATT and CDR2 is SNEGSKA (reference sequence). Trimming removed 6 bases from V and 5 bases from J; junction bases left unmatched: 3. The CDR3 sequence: CSAGQGAHEQYL. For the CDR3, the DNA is TGCAGTGCCGGACAGGGGGCCCACGAGCAGTACCTC.

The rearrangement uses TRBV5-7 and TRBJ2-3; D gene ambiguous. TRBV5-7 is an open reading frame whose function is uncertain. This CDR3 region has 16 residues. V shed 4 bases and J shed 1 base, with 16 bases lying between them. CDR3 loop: CASSPSPLPGTDTQYF. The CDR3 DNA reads TGTGCCAGCAGCCCATCACCTCTACCAGGCACAGATACGCAGTATTTT.

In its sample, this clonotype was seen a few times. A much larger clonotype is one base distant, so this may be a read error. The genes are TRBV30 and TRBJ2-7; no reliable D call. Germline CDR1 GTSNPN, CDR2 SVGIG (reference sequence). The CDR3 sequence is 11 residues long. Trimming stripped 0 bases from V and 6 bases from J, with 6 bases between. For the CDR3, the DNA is TGTGCCTGGAGTGTATGGGGCGAGCAGTACTTC. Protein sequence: CAWSVWGEQYF.

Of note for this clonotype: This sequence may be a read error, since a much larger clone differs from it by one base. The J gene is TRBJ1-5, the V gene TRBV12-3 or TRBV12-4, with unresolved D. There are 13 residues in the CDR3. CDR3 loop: CASSPAGVQPKHF. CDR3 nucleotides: TGTGCCAGCAGCCCCGCGGGTGTTCAGCCCAAGCATTTT.

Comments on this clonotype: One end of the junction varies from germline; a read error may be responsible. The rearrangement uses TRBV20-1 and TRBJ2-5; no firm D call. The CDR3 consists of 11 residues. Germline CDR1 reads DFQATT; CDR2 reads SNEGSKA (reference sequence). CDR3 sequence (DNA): TGCAGTGCTGGAGAGGTAGAGACCCAGTACTTC. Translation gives CSAGEVETQYF.

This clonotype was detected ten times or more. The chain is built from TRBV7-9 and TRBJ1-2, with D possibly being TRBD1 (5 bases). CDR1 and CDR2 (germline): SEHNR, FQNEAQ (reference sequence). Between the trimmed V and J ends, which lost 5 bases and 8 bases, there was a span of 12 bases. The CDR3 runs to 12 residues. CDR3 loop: CASSQTGRGYTF. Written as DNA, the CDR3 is TGTGCCAGCAGCCAAACAGGTCGCGGCTACACCTTC.

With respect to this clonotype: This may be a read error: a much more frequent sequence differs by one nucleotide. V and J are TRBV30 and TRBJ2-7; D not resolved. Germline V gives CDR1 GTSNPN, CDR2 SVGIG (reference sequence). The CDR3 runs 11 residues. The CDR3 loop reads CAWSMGSERYF. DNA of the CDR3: TGTGCCTGGAGCATGGGCAGCGAGCGGTACTTC.

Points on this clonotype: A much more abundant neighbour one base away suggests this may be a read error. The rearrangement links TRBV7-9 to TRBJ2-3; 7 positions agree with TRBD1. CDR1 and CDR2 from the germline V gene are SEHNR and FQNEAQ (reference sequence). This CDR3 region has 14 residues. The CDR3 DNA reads TGTGTCAGCAGCGAGGACAGGTGGACAGATACGCAGTATTTT. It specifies CVSSEDRWTDTQYF.

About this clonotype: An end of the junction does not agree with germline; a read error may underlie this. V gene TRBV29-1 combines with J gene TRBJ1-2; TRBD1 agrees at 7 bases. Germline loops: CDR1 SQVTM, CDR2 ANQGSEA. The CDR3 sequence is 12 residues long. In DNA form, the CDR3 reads TGCAGCGTTGAACAGGGGGACTATGGCTACATCTTC. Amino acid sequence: CSVEQGDYGYIF.

CDR3 protein: CASSQGTGALNTEAFF. CDR3 DNA sequence: TGTGCCAGCAGCCAAGGGACAGGCGCTTTGAACACTGAAGCTTTCTTT. The chain is built from TRBV4-2 and TRBJ1-1; 7 bases match TRBD1. V gave up 1 base and J gave up 0 bases; unmatched junction bases: 5. Germline V gene sequence: CDR1 LGHNA, CDR2 YNFKEQ. The length of the CDR3 is 16 residues.

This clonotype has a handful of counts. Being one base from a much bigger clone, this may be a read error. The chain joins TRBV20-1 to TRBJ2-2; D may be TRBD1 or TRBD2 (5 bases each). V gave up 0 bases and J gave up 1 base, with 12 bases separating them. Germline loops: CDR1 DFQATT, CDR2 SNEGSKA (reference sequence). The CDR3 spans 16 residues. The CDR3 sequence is CSARDGDGVNTGELFF. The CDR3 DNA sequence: TGCAGTGCTAGAGATGGGGACGGGGTGAACACCGGGGAGCTGTTTTTT.

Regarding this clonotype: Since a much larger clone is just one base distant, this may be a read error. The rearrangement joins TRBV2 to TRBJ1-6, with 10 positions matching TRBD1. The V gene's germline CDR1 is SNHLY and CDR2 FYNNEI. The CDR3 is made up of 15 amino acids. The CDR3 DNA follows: TGTGCCAGCAGTGGGGGACAGGGGTATAAATCACCCCTCCACTTT. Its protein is CASSGGQGYKSPLHF.